A selection of T cell receptor beta chains follows, all from one sample in a study of cytomegalovirus exposure and HLA in healthy donors. Some clones are missing from TCRdb's copy, which holds only in-frame ones; the method was immunoSEQ multiplex PCR. Here the sample spans some 130,000 clones, 75% to 90% being singletons. The sample was PBMCs. Receptor source: a male donor in good health and CMV-seronegative. Each CDR3 is given with its conserved first and last residue. A D gene is named only where the DNA matches it firmly. Expanded clones get a size class; other rows say once, few or many, or leave the size out.

TRBJ1-1 | TRBV6-1 | once | NA | TGTGCCAGCAGTGAACACGGGGGTGACACTGAAGCTTTCTTT | CASSEHGGDTEAFF
TRBJ2-7 | TRBV18 | few | NA | TGTGCCAGCTCACCACCGATCAGGGGGGCTTCCTACGAGCAGTACTTC | CASSPPIRGASYEQYF
TRBJ1-2 | TRBV30 | NA | NA | TGTGCCTGGAGCACGGGGGGAACGGGCTACACCTTC | CAWSTGGTGYTF
TRBJ2-7 | TRBV29-1 | NA | NA | TGCAGCGTTGAAGATCTGGACGGACACTACGAGCAGTACTTC | CSVEDLDGHYEQYF
TRBJ1-1 | TRBV5-1 | NA | NA | TGCGCCAGCAGCTTGGATGAACACCGGGGGACTGAAGCTTTCTTT | CASSLDEHRGTEAFF
TRBJ2-7 | TRBV12-2 | few | NA | TGTGCAAGTCGCCAATACCGGGACACCTCCTACGAGCAGTACTTC | CASRQYRDTSYEQYF
TRBJ2-2 | TRBV9 | NA | TRBD2 | TGTGCCAGCAGCGTGACTAGCGGGGGGACCGCGAACACCGGGGAGCTGTTTTTT | CASSVTSGGTANTGELFF
TRBJ1-5 | TRBV5-8 | once | NA | TGTGCCAGCAGCTTGTGGGTGGGGGCCAGCAATCAGCCCCAGCATTTT | CASSLWVGASNQPQHF
TRBJ1-6 | TRBV7-9 | NA | TRBD1 | TGTGCCAGCAGCCGGGACAGGGGAAATTCACCCCTCCACTTT | CASSRDRGNSPLHF
TRBJ1-1 | TRBV6-5 | NA | TRBD1 | TGTGCCAGCAGTTACCACAGGGGCGCAGAGACTGAAGCTTTCTTT | CASSYHRGAETEAFF
TRBJ1-1 | TRBV4-3 | NA | NA | TGCGCCAGCAGCTTAGGACAGATTAGCACTGAAGCTTTCTTT | CASSLGQISTEAFF
TRBJ1-2 | TRBV5-4 | NA | NA | TGTGCCAGCAGCTACCAAGACAGGCCGAACTATGGCTACACCTTC | CASSYQDRPNYGYTF
TRBJ2-7 | TRBV6-5 | NA | NA | TGTGCCAGCAGTTACTCGTTAACCTACGAGCAGTACTTC | CASSYSLTYEQYF
TRBJ1-1 | TRBV7-9 | few | NA | TGTGCCAGCAGCCCCCTGTTGGGCGTAAACACTGAAGCTTTCTTT | CASSPLLGVNTEAFF
TRBJ2-1 | TRBV27 | NA | NA | TGTGCCAGCAGACCAGGGGTCTACAATGAGCAGTTCTTC | CASRPGVYNEQFF
TRBJ1-2 | TRBV7-2 | NA | NA | TGTGCCAGCAGCTCCGGAAAATTACAGGGATTGCATGGCTACACCTTC | CASSSGKLQGLHGYTF
TRBJ2-1 | TRBV2 | NA | TRBD2 | TGTGCCAGCAGGGGCTTTAGACTAGCGGTCAATGAGCAGTTCTTC | CASRGFRLAVNEQFF
TRBJ2-7 | TRBV18 | NA | TRBD2 | TGTGCCAGCTCACCAGGGGGTAGCGGGAGAACCGAGCAGTACTTC | CASSPGGSGRTEQYF
TRBJ1-3 | TRBV30 | NA | TRBD1 | TGTGCCTTGGACAGGATAAACTCTGGAAACACCATATATTTT | CALDRINSGNTIYF
TRBJ2-1 | TRBV5-1 | NA | NA | TGCGCCAGCAGCTTGGGGACATTCGGTGAGCAGTTCTTC | CASSLGTFGEQFF
TRBJ1-2 | TRBV27 | NA | NA | TGTGCCAGCAGTACAACAGGGAATGGCTACACCTTC | CASSTTGNGYTF
TRBJ2-2 | TRBV6-5 | NA | NA | TGTGCCAGCAGTTCGACCAGGGGCACCGGGGAGCTGTTTTTT | CASSSTRGTGELFF
TRBJ2-2 | TRBV7-9 | once | TRBD1 | TGTGCCAGCAGCTCACAGGGACAGATAAACACCGGGGAGCTGTTTTTT | CASSSQGQINTGELFF
TRBJ2-2 | TRBV6-5 | once | NA | TGTGCCAGCAGCCCTATAGGGGCCGGGGAGCTGTTTTTT | CASSPIGAGELFF
TRBJ1-2 | TRBV19 | NA | NA | TGTGCCAGTAGCTTTCAGTCCTATGGCTACACCTTC | CASSFQSYGYTF
TRBJ1-1 | TRBV15 | NA | TRBD1 | TGTGCCACCAGTCGGGACAGGTTCACTGAAGCTTTCTTT | CATSRDRFTEAFF
TRBJ1-4 | TRBV29-1 | once | NA | TGCAGCGTTGGAGGAAACAGAGCGGCAACTAATGAAAAACTGTTTTTT | CSVGGNRAATNEKLFF
TRBJ2-7 | TRBV5-6 | NA | TRBD1 | TGTGCCAGCAGCCTCCGCCCGGGACAGGCCTACGAGCAGTACTTC | CASSLRPGQAYEQYF
TRBJ2-5 | TRBV2 | NA | NA | TGTGCCAGCACAGGGCAGACCCCGCAAGAGACCCAGTACTTC | CASTGQTPQETQYF
TRBJ1-6 | TRBV6-5 | NA | NA | TGTGCCACCGAGCTGCGGAGCTCCTATAATTCACCCCTCCACTTT | CATELRSSYNSPLHF
TRBJ2-3 | TRBV4-3 | once | TRBD2 | TGCGCCAGCAGCCAGACGACTAGCTACACAGATACGCAGTATTTT | CASSQTTSYTDTQYF
TRBJ1-4 | TRBV4-3 | NA | NA | TGCGCCAGCAGCCAAGAGGCCAGGGGCTGGGAAAAACTGTTTTTT | CASSQEARGWEKLFF
TRBJ1-6 | TRBV7-2 | NA | TRBD1 | TGTGCCAGCAGCTTAGTTCTAGGGGGCATAAATAATTCACCCCTCCACTTT | CASSLVLGGINNSPLHF
TRBJ2-7 | TRBV19 | NA | TRBD1 | TGTGCCAGTAGTATAGTTGCAGGGGGCGGTTACGAGCAGTACTTC | CASSIVAGGGYEQYF
TRBJ2-5 | TRBV7-9 | few | NA | TGTGCCAGCAGCCCGACAACAGGGTTAAAGGAGACCCAGTACTTC | CASSPTTGLKETQYF
TRBJ2-7 | TRBV11-2 | NA | NA | TGTGCCAGCAGCTTAGGCTTTTACGAGCAGTACTTC | CASSLGFYEQYF
TRBJ1-1 | TRBV5-6 | few | NA | TGTGCCAGCAGCTTGCAGGGGACCACTGAAGCTTTCTTT | CASSLQGTTEAFF
TRBJ2-1 | TRBV7-3 | NA | NA | TGTGCCAGCAGCTTAACGAACGGGAATGAGCAGTTCTTC | CASSLTNGNEQFF